The 4 T cell receptor beta chains in this list originate from one sample, sequenced in a study of metastatic and nonmetastatic thyroid tumors (TCRdb year 2020). No treatment had been received by any patient before thyroid surgery. The library was produced with PCR. TCRdb lists the instrument as Illumina HiSeq 4000. TCRdb cleaned the public reads at Q25 with fastp, built clones with MiXCR and kept in-frame beta chains. This sample comprises more than 20,000 clones, approximately 30% of them detected only once. The top ten constitute about 5.5% of the sample. Sequencing was performed on tumor tissue. These receptors all stem from a female donor with papillary thyroid cancer or a benign thyroid nodule (not recorded which). Some clones in this sample may be carry-over from other donors' samples.

The chain couples TRBV5-1 to TRBJ1-6; 9 bases match TRBD1. V shed 0 bases, J shed 7 bases, and the junction held 2 bases outside the gene matches. The CDR3 totals 15 residues. Germline V lookup: CDR1 SGHRS, CDR2 YFSETQ. Here the CDR3 reads CASSLAGTGNSPLHF. The CDR3 DNA reads TGCGCCAGCAGCTTGGCCGGGACAGGGAATTCACCCCTCCACTTT.

This clone showed up just a few times. The junction does not match germline at one end; this may be a read error. The V gene is TRBV28, the J gene TRBJ2-2; 7 nucleotides align to TRBD2. Germline V gives CDR1 MDHEN, CDR2 SYDVKM. The CDR3 is 16 residues long. CDR3 bases: TGTGCCAGCGGTCCAGCGGGGTCCTCGGTCACCGGGGATCTGTTTTTT. Residues: CASGPAGSSVTGDLFF.

V gene TRBV5-5 combines with J gene TRBJ2-7; D unresolved. This CDR3 contains 14 residues. V was shortened by 0 bases and J by 2 bases, with 9 bases between the two germline ends. CDR1 SGHKS and CDR2 YYEKEE come from the germline V gene (reference sequence). The CDR3 bases are TGTGCCAGCAGCTTGGTAATTAATCCCTACGAGCAGTACTTC. Protein: CASSLVINPYEQYF.

By sample fraction, this clone is medium-sized. The genes are TRBV2 and TRBJ2-7, with D unresolved. This CDR3 spans 11 amino acids. Germline CDR1 reads SNHLY; CDR2 reads FYNNEI. The V end lost 10 bases, the J end lost 4 bases, and 11 bases lay between the germline ends. The CDR3 here is CANRLAYEQYF. In DNA, the CDR3 is TGTGCCAACCGCTTAGCTTACGAGCAGTACTTC.